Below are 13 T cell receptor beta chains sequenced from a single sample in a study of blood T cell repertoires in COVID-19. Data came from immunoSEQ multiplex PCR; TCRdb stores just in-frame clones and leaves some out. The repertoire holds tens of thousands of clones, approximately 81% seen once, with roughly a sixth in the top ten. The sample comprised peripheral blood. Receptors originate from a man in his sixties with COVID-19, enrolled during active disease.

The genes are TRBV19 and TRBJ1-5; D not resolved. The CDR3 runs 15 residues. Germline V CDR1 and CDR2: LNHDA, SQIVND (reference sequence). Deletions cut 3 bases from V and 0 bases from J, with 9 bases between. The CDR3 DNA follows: TGTGCCAGTAGTATGGGAGCCGGTAGCAATCAGCCCCAGCATTTT. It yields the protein CASSMGAGSNQPQHF.

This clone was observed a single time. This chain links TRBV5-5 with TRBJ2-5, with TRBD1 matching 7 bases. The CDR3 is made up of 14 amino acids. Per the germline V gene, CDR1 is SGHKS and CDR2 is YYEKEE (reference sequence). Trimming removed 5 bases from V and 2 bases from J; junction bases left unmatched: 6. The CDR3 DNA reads TGTGCCAGCAGATGGGACAGCGCTCAAGAGACCCAGTACTTC. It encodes CASRWDSAQETQYF.

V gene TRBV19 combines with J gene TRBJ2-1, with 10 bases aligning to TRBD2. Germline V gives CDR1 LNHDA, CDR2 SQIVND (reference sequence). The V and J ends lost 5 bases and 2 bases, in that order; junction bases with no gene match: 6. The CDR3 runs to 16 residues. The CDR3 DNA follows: TGTGCCAGTAGTGAGGCTAGCGGGGGCCCCTACAATGAGCAGTTCTTC. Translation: CASSEASGGPYNEQFF.

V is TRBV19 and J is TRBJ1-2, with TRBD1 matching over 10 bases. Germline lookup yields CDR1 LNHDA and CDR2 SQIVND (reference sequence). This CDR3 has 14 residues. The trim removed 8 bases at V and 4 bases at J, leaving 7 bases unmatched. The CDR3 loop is CASGGQGGIYGYTF. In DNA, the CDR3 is TGTGCCAGTGGTGGACAGGGGGGCATCTATGGCTACACCTTC.

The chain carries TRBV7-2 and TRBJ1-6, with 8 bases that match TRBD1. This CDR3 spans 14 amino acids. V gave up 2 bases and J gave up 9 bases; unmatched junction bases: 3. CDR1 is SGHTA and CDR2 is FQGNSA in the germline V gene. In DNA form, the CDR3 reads TGTGCCAGCAGCTTAATACAGGGGGGTTCACCCCTCCACTTT. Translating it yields CASSLIQGGSPLHF.

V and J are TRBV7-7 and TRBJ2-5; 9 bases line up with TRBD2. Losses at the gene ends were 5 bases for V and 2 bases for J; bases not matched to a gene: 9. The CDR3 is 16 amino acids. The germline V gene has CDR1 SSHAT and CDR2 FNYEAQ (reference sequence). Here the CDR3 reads CASSPNSGGPQETQYF. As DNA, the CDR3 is TGTGCCAGCAGCCCCAATAGCGGGGGCCCTCAAGAGACCCAGTACTTC.

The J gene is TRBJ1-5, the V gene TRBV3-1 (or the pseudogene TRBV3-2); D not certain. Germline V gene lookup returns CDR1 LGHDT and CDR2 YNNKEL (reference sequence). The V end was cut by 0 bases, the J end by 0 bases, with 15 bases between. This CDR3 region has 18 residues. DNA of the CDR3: TGTGCCAGCAGCCAAGATCCCCTGGCAGATTATAGCAATCAGCCCCAGCATTTT. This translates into CASSQDPLADYSNQPQHF.

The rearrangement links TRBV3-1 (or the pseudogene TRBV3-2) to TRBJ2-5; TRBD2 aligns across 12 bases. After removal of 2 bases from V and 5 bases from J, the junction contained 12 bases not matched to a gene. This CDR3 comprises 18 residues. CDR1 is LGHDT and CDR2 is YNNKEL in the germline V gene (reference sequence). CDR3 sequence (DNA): TGTGCCAGCAGCCAAAGGCTAGCGGGGGGGCCGGAGTCGGAGACCCAGTACTTC. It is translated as CASSQRLAGGPESETQYF.

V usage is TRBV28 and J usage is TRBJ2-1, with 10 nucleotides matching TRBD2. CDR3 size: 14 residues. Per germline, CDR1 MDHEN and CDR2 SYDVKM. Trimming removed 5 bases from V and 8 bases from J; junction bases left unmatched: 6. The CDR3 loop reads CASSQRGGLYEQFF. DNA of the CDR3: TGTGCCAGCAGTCAGCGGGGGGGCCTTTATGAGCAGTTCTTC.

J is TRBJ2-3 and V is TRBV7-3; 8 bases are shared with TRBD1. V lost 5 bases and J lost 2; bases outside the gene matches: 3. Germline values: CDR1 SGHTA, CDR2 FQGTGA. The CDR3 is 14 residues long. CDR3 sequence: CASSAQGATDTQYF. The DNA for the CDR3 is TGTGCCAGCAGCGCGCAGGGGGCCACAGATACGCAGTATTTT.

The CDR3 reads CASSATRGTDTQYF. Here the CDR3 DNA reads TGTGCCAGCAGCGCCACACGGGGCACAGATACGCAGTATTTT. The chain uses TRBV7-3 and TRBJ2-3; D is undetermined. Germline assignment: CDR1 SGHTA and CDR2 FQGTGA. This CDR3 is 14 amino acids long. V was clipped by 5 bases and J by 1 base, with 10 bases between them.

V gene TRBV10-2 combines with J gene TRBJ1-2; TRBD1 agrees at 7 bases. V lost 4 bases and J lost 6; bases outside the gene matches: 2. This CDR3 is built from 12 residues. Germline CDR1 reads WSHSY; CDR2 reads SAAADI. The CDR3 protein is CASSGDRDGYTF. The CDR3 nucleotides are TGCGCCAGCAGTGGAGACAGGGATGGCTACACCTTC.

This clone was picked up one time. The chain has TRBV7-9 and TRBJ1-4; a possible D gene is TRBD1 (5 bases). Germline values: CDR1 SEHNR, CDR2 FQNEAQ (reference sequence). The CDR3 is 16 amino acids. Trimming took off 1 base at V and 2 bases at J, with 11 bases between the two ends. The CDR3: CASSLGGGATNEKLFF. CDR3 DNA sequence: TGTGCCAGCAGCTTAGGCGGAGGGGCGACTAATGAAAAACTGTTTTTT. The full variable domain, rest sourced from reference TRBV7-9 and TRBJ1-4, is DTGVSQNPRHKITKRGQNVTFRCDPISEHNRLYWYRQTLGQGPEFLTYFQNEAQLEKSRLLSDRFSAERPKGSFSTLEIQRTEQGDSAMYLCASSLGGGATNEKLFFGSGTQLSVL.